This is a list of T cell receptor beta chains from one sample in a study of blood T cell repertoires in COVID-19. Only in-frame clones appear in the TCRdb table, and some are missing; sequencing was by immunoSEQ multiplex PCR. The sample carries 150,000 to 170,000 clones, approximately 80% recorded once. The sequenced sample consisted of peripheral blood. The origin of the receptors is a woman aged 60-75 years with acute or convalescent COVID-19. The conserved cysteine and the conserved F or W are not part of the CDR3 here.

13 TRBV3-1/TRBV3-2 ASSHHGAAKTEAF
12 TRBV6-5 ASRTTSGIDTQY
11 TRBV27 ASSTGGGETQY
14 TRBV6-6 ASSANTGVVNEKLF
13 TRBV4-1 ASSQEEQALYGYT
14 TRBV7-9 ASSLDRIANTGELF
12 TRBV10-2 ASRWTDMNTEAF
13 TRBV7-8 ASSFLQYSNQPQH
15 TRBV28 ASSLYRQSSYNSPLH
13 TRBV7-9 ASSFQGIMNTEAF
12 TRBV3-1/TRBV3-2 ASSQDPGGNTIY
11 TRBV9 ASSVVTAGELF
12 TRBV10-1 ASSDRGVADTQY
18 TRBV5-1 ASSFGQEPTPPGMNTEAF
12 TRBV19 ASNDRVSPYGYT
14 TRBV6-5 ASSYSRTVQGETQY
14 TRBV2 ASSEWRGTSTDTQY
10 TRBV7-9 ASSPGVTEAF
15 TRBV5-1 ASSLRAQGGSYNEQF
11 TRBV30 AWSGRGNEKLF
12 TRBV6-6 ASSPGTASIEQY